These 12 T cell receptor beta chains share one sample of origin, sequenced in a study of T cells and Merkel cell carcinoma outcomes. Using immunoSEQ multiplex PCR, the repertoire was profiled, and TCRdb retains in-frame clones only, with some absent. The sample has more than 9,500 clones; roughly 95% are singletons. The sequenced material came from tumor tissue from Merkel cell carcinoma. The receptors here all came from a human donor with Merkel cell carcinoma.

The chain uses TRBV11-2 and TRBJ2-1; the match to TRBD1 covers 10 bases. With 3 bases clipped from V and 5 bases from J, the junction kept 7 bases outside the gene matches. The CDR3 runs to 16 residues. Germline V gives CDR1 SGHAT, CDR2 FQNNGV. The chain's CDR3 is CASSFKRQGANNEQFF. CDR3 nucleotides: TGTGCCAGCAGCTTTAAGAGACAGGGGGCAAACAATGAGCAGTTCTTC.

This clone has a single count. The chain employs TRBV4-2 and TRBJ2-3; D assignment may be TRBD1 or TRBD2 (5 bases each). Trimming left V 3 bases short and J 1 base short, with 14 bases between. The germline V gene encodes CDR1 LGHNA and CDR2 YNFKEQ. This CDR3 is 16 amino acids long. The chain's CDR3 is CASSQDGRGGTDTQYF. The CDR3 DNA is TGTGCCAGCAGCCAGGACGGACGAGGGGGCACAGATACGCAGTATTTT.

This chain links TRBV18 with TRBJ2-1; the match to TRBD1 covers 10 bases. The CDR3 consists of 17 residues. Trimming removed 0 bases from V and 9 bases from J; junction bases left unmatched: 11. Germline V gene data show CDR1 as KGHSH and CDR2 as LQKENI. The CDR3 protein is CASSPPMRTGGRGEQFF. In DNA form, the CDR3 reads TGTGCCAGCTCACCACCGATGCGGACAGGGGGAAGGGGTGAGCAGTTCTTC.

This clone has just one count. The CDR3 here is CAIRNRGSYEQYF. DNA of the CDR3: TGTGCCATCAGAAACAGGGGTTCCTACGAGCAGTACTTC. V gene TRBV10-3 combines with J gene TRBJ2-7; TRBD1 aligns across 7 bases. Trimming at V came to 6 bases and at J to 1 base, leaving 3 bases not matched to a gene. The CDR3 is made up of 13 amino acids. The germline gives CDR1 ENHRY, CDR2 SYGVKD.

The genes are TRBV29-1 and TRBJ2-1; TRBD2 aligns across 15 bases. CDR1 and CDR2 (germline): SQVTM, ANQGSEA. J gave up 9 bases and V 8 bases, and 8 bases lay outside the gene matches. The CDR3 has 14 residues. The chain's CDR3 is CSYRTSGRGAEQFF. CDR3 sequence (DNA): TGCAGCTATCGGACTAGCGGGAGGGGGGCTGAGCAGTTCTTC.

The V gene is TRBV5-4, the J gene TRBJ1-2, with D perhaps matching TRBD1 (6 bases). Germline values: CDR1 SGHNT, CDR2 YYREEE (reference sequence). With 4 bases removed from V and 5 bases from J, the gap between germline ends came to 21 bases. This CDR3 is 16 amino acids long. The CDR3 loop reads CASSAPWTEAFYGYTF. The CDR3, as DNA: TGTGCCAGCAGCGCCCCGTGGACAGAAGCTTTTTATGGCTACACCTTC.

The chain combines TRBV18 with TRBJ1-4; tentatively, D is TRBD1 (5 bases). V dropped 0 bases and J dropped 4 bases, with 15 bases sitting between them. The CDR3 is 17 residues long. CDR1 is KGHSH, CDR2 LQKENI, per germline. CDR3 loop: CASSPPPTGQGNEKLFF. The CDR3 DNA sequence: TGTGCCAGCTCACCACCCCCAACTGGGCAGGGTAATGAAAAACTGTTTTTT.

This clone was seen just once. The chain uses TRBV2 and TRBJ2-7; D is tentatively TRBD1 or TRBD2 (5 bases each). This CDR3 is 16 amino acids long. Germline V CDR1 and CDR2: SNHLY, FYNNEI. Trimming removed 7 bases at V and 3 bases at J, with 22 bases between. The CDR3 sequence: CASTGTTWNPNYEQYF. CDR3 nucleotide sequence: TGTGCCAGCACGGGGACGACTTGGAATCCTAACTACGAGCAGTACTTC. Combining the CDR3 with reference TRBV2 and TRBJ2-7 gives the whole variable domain EPEVTQTPSHQVTQMGQEVILRCVPISNHLYFYWYRQILGQKVEFLVSFYNNEISEKSEIFDDQFSVERPDGSNFTLKIRSTKLEDSAMYFCASTGTTWNPNYEQYFGPGTRLTVT.

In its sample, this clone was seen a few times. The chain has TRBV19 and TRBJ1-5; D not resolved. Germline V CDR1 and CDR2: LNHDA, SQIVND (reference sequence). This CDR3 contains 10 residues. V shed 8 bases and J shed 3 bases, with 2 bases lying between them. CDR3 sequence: CASFNQPQHF. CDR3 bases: TGTGCCAGTTTCAATCAGCCCCAGCATTTT.

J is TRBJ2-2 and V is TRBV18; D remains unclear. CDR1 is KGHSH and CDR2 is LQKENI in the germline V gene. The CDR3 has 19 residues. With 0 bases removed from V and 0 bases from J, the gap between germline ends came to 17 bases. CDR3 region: CASSPPPARSRANTGELFF. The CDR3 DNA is TGTGCCAGCTCACCACCCCCCGCCCGTTCCCGCGCGAACACCGGGGAGCTGTTTTTT.

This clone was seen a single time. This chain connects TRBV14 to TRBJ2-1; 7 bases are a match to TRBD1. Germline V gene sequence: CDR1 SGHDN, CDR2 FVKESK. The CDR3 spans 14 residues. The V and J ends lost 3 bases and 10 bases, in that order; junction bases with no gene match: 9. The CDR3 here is CASSQAGTAAEQFF. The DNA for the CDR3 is TGTGCCAGCAGCCAGGCCGGGACAGCCGCAGAGCAGTTCTTC.

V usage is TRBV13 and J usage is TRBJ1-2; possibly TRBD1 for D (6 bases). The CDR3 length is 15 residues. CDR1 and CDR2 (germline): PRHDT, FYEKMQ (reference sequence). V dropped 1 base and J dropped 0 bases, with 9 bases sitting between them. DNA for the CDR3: TGTGCCAGCAGCTTAGCCCAGGGGACTAACTATGGCTACACCTTC. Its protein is CASSLAQGTNYGYTF.